This T cell receptor (beta chain) was recorded in a study of response to subunit inactivated influenza vaccine. Study observations and caveats: With each seasonal influenza vaccination, the authors suggested, few new T cells are recruited.

Trimming took off 6 bases at V and 6 bases at J, with 18 bases between the two ends. Germline CDR1 and CDR2: SGHTA and FQGNSA. The CDR3 consists of 14 residues. In its sample, this clonotype was seen a few times. The antigen is not known. MiXCR was run by TCRdb on the RT-PCR reads, yielding one entry per CDR3 protein. Counted here are 400,000 to 650,000 distinct CDR3 sequences, 6% to 9% occurring once; the ten biggest clones make up around 13%. The clonotype originates from a man aged 50-75 years who received an inactivated influenza vaccine. Sequences were derived from PBMCs from blood, sampled roughly 24 months after vaccination. The chain carries TRBV7-2 and TRBJ2-7; maybe TRBD1 (5 bases). The CDR3 here is CASRPDRESREQYF. The CDR3 DNA reads as TGTGCCAGCAGACCCGACAGAGAGTCGCGCGAGCAGTACTTC.